This T cell receptor beta chain was identified during a study of radiation and T cells in renal cell carcinoma. Points from the study as a whole: Top tumor clonotypes rose in blood 2 weeks post-radiation, then contracted.

Time point described: blood 2 weeks post-SBRT. The treatment here: 15 Gy SBRT to primary tumor, nephrectomy 4 weeks later. Radiation-treated patients gave blood at baseline, week 2 and week 4. Measured with immunoSEQ multiplex PCR; TCRdb has only the in-frame clones, and not every one. The data contain about 150,000 clones, roughly 90% of them seen just once; the ten biggest clones take up 10% to 15%. The CDR3 sequence is 15 residues long. The germline CDR1 and CDR2 sequences are SGHRS and YFSETQ. Trimming took off 4 bases at V and 4 bases at J, with 18 bases between the two ends. This clone has a single count. Its antigen is as yet unknown.

The TCR sequence derives from a woman between 50 and 59 years old with renal cell carcinoma. The sequences come from blood, collected from a patient whose treatment included radiotherapy and nephrectomy. The rearrangement uses TRBV5-1 and TRBJ2-7; a possible D gene is TRBD1 (6 bases). The CDR3 loop reads CASSNIRGPLYEQYF. The CDR3 coding sequence is TGCGCCAGCAGCAACATCAGGGGACCCCTATACGAGCAGTACTTC.